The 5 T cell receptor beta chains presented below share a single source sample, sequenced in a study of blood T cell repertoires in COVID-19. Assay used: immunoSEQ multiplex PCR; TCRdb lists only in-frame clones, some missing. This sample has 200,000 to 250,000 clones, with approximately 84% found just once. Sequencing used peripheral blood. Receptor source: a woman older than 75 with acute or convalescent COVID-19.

The CDR3 DNA is TGCGCCAGCAGCCAAGACCCCGGGGTCGGAGAAAAACTGTTTTTT. Translating gives CASSQDPGVGEKLFF. J is TRBJ1-4 and V is TRBV4-1; D gene unclear. Germline V gene sequence: CDR1 MGHRA, CDR2 YSYEKL. Deletions cut 0 bases from V and 8 bases from J, with 13 bases between. The CDR3 is 15 residues long.

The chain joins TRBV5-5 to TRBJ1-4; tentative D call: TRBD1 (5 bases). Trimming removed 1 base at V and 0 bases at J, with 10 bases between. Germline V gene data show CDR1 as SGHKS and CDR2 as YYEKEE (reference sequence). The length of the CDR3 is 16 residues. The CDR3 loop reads CASSLNPGSTNEKLFF. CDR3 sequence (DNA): TGTGCCAGCAGCTTGAATCCAGGGTCAACTAATGAAAAACTGTTTTTT. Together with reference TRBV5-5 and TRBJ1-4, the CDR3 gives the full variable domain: DAGVTQSPTHLIKTRGQQVTLRCSPISGHKSVSWYQQVLGQGPQFIFQYYEKEERGRGNFPDRFSARQFPNYSSELNVNALLLGDSALYLCASSLNPGSTNEKLFFGSGTQLSVL.

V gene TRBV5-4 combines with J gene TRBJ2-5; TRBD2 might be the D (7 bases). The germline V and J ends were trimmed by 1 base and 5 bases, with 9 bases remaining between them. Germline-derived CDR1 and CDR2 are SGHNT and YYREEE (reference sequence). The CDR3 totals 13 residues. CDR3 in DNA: TGTGCCAGCAGCTTGAAGGGGGGGGAGACCCAGTACTTC. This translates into CASSLKGGETQYF.

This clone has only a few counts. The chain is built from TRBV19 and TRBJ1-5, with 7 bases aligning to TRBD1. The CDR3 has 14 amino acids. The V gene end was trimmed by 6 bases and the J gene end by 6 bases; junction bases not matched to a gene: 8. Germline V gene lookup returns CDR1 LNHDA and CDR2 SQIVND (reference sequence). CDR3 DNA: TGTGCCAGTAGAGGGCCAGGGGGAGGTCAGCCCCAGCATTTT. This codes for CASRGPGGGQPQHF. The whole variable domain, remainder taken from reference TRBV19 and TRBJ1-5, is DGGITQSPKYLFRKEGQNVTLSCEQNLNHDAMYWYRQDPGQGLRLIYYSQIVNDFQKGDIAEGYSVSREKKESFPLTVTSAQKNPTAFYLCASRGPGGGQPQHFGDGTRLSIL.

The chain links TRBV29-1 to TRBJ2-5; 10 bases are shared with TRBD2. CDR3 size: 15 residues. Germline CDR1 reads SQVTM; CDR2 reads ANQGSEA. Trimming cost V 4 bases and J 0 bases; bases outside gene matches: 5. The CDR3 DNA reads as TGCAGCGTTGTTAGCGGGAGGAGGTACCAAGAGACCCAGTACTTC. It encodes CSVVSGRRYQETQYF.